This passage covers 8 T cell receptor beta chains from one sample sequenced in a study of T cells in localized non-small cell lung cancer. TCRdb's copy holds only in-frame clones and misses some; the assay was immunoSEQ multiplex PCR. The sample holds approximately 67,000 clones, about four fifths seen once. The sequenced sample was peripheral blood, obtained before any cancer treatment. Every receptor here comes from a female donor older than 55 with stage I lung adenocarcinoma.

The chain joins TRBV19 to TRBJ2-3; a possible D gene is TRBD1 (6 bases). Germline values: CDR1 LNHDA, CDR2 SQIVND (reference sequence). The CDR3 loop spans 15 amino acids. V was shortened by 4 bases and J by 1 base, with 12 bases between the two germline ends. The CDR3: CASSKRTAGTDTQYF. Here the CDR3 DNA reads TGTGCCAGTAGTAAGAGGACAGCCGGCACAGATACGCAGTATTTT.

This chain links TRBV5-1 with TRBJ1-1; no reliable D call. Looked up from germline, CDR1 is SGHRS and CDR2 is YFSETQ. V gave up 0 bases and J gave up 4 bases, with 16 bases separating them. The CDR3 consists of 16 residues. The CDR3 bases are TGCGCCAGCAGCTTGGACCCCCTGACCATGGGCACTGAAGCTTTCTTT. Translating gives CASSLDPLTMGTEAFF. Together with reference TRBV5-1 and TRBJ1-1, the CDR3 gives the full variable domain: KAGVTQTPRYLIKTRGQQVTLSCSPISGHRSVSWYQQTPGQGLQFLFEYFSETQRNKGNFPGRFSGRQFSNSRSEMNVSTLELGDSALYLCASSLDPLTMGTEAFFGQGTRLTVV.

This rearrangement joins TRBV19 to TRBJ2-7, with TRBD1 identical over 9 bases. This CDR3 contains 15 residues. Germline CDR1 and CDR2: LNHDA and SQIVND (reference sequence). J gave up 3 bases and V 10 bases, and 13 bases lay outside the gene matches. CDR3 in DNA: TGTGCCACCCGCAAGGACAGGGGAAGGATCTACGAGCAGTACTTC. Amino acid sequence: CATRKDRGRIYEQYF.

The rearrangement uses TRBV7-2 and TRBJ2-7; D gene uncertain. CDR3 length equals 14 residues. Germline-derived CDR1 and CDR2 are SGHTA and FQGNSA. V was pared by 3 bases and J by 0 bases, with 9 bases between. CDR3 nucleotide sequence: TGTGCCAGCAGCTTCGGTCCCAGCTCCTACGAGCAGTACTTC. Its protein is CASSFGPSSYEQYF.

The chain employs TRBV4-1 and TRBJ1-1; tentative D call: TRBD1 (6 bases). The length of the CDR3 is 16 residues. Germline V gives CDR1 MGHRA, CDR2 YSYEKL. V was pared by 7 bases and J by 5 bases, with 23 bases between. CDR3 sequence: CASIRIGGGSRTEAFF. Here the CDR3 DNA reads TGCGCCAGCATCCGTATAGGAGGGGGGAGTAGGACTGAAGCTTTCTTT.

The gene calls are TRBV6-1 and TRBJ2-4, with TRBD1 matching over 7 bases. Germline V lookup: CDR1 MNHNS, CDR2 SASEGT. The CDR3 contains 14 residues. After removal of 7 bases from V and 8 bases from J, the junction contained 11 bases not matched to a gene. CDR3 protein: CASTRQGHLDIQYF. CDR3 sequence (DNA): TGTGCCAGCACCCGACAGGGTCATCTTGACATTCAGTACTTC.

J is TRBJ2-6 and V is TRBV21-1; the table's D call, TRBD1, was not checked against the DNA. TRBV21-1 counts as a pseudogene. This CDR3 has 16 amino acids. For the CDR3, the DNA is TGTGCCAGCAGTACAGCAGGCTCGTCTGGGGCCAACGTCCTGACTTTC. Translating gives CASSTAGSSGANVLTF.

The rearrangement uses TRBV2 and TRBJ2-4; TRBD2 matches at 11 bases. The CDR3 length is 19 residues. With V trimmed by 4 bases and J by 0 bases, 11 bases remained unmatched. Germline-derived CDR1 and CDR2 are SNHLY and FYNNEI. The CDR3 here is CASSVTSGTGLLAKNIQYF. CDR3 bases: TGTGCCAGCAGTGTGACTAGCGGGACAGGCCTCCTAGCCAAAAACATTCAGTACTTC.